This T cell receptor beta chain emerged from a study of patients and donors after allogeneic stem cell transplantation. TCRdb re-derived calls from the RT-PCR reads in MiXCR, one entry per CDR3 protein. The sample has 150,000 to 250,000 distinct CDR3 sequences, 41% seen once. Germline CDR1 LGHNA, CDR2 YSLEER. The CDR3 is 13 amino acids. The germline V and J ends were trimmed by 2 bases and 8 bases, with 10 bases remaining between them. This clonotype was counted between two and nine times. This TCR was sampled from a human donor who was either an allogeneic HSCT recipient or a stem cell or donor lymphocyte infusion donor (not recorded which). It is not recorded whose cells these are; they may come from a transplant donor. Sample: blood, either unsorted or a sorted T cell fraction (not recorded which). The chain combines TRBV4-3 with TRBJ2-1; no reliable D call. CDR3 bases: TGCGCCAGCAGCCAACTTATGCACGATGAGCAGTTCTTC. Translation gives CASSQLMHDEQFF.